Detailed here is one TCR beta chain. In the original processing: From reference gene primer amplification, estimates of nucleated cell counts were derived. Using immunoSEQ multiplex PCR, the repertoire was profiled, and TCRdb retains in-frame clones only, with some absent. D and trimming were read from the DNA, whereas the V and J calls and clone size are those reported in that table. Here the sample spans more than 150,000 clones, approximately 80% being singletons. The entry originates in a study of blood T cell repertoires in COVID-19. Study-wide context: Sites across the United States, Italy and Spain contributed samples from acute and convalescent COVID-19. The cDNA or gDNA used as material had been derived from T cells, B-cell-depleted T cells, or PBMCs.

The CDR3 runs 16 residues. V shed 4 bases, J shed 5 bases, and the junction held 10 bases outside the gene matches. Germline CDR1 and CDR2: MGHRA and YSYEKL. The chain couples TRBV4-1 to TRBJ2-1; 8 nucleotides match TRBD2. The sequence was obtained from a human donor in a cohort sampled during active COVID-19. The sample taken for sequencing was peripheral blood. CDR3 sequence reads: CASSPYPGLGNNEQFF. DNA of the CDR3: TGCGCCAGCAGCCCATACCCGGGACTAGGTAACAATGAGCAGTTCTTC.